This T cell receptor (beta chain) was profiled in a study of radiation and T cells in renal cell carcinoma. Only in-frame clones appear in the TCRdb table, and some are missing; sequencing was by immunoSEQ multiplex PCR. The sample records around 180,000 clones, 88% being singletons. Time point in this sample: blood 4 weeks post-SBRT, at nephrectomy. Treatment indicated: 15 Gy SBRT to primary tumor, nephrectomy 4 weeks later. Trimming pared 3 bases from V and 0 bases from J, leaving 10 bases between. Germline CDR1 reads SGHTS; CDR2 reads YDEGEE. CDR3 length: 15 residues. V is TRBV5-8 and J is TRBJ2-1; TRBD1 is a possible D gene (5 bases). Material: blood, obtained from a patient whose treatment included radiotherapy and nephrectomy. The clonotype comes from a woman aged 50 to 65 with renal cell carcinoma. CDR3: CASSSDSSSYNEQFF. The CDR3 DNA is TGTGCCAGCAGCTCCGACAGTAGCTCCTACAATGAGCAGTTCTTC.